This T cell receptor beta chain was recovered during a study of blood T cell repertoires in COVID-19. Study details: T cells, B-cell-depleted T cells, or PBMCs supplied cDNA or gDNA.

The V end was cut by 4 bases, the J end by 4 bases, with 20 bases between. In germline, CDR1 is SGHAT, CDR2 FQNNGV. The CDR3 spans 17 residues. In the study's own analysis: Amplification of reference gene primers was used by the study to estimate nucleated cell counts. Sequenced by immunoSEQ multiplex PCR; TCRdb stores in-frame clones only, minus some. Clone size and V and J calls were adopted from that table, with D and trimming inferred from the DNA. The data show 100,000 to 150,000 clones, about four fifths seen once. The rearrangement links TRBV11-2 to TRBJ1-3; no firm D call. The source is a man aged 40-50 years with active or convalescent COVID-19. The material sequenced was peripheral blood. DNA for the CDR3: TGTGCCAGCAGCTCCCAACCCGACCAAGCGGGCGGAAACACCATATATTTT. It translates to CASSSQPDQAGGNTIYF.